What follows are 28 T cell receptor beta chains derived from one specimen sequenced in a study of blood T cell repertoires in COVID-19. TCRdb's table, derived via immunoSEQ multiplex PCR, lists solely in-frame clones and lacks some. Found here are about 100,000 clones, approximately 86% of them singletons; the top ten hold less than 3.5%. Sequencing input: peripheral blood. Receptors originate from a middle-aged man with active or convalescent COVID-19.

The rearrangement uses TRBV11-1 and TRBJ2-5; D is ambiguous. V lost 5 bases to trimming and J lost 2 bases, with 6 bases between them. Germline V lookup: CDR1 SGHAT, CDR2 FQDESV (reference sequence). CDR3 length equals 12 residues. The CDR3 nucleotides are TGTGCCAGCAGCACTACTCAAGAGACCCAGTACTTC. Protein sequence: CASSTTQETQYF.

This chain connects TRBV20-1 to TRBJ2-1; D is ambiguous. Germline values: CDR1 DFQATT, CDR2 SNEGSKA (reference sequence). The CDR3 loop spans 10 amino acids. With 5 bases removed from V and 5 bases from J, the gap between germline ends came to 4 bases. CDR3 bases: TGCAGTGCTGGCCACAATGAGCAGTTCTTC. Its protein product is CSAGHNEQFF.

The chain links TRBV6-6 to TRBJ2-2; the match to TRBD1 covers 7 bases. Germline assignment: CDR1 MNHNY and CDR2 SVGAGI (reference sequence). V lost 0 bases and J lost 1; bases outside the gene matches: 2. The CDR3 length is 16 residues. CDR3 sequence (DNA): TGTGCCAGCAGTTACTCGACAGGGAAGAACACCGGGGAGCTGTTTTTT. This translates into CASSYSTGKNTGELFF.

This sequence joins TRBV28 and TRBJ2-6, with unresolved D. V shed 2 bases and J shed 0 bases, with 5 bases lying between them. Germline loops: CDR1 MDHEN, CDR2 SYDVKM. CDR3 size: 15 residues. CDR3 nucleotides: TGTGCCAGCAGTTTACAGTTCTCTGGGGCCAACGTCCTGACTTTC. This codes for CASSLQFSGANVLTF.

V and J are TRBV7-2 and TRBJ2-1; 12 bases align to TRBD2. The CDR3 sequence is 16 residues long. J gave up 6 bases and V 1 base, and 4 bases lay outside the gene matches. Germline V gene sequence: CDR1 SGHTA, CDR2 FQGNSA. The DNA of the CDR3 is TGTGCCAGCAGCTTAGGGGCTAGCGGGGGGGGCAATGAGCAGTTCTTC. It encodes CASSLGASGGGNEQFF.

The CDR3 spells CASSLRGQKLGSPLHF. The CDR3 nucleotides are TGTGCCAGCAGTTTAAGGGGACAGAAGCTCGGCTCACCCCTCCACTTT. V and J are TRBV27 and TRBJ1-6; 7 bases map to TRBD1. The CDR3 has 16 residues. V shed 2 bases, J shed 10 bases, and the junction held 11 bases outside the gene matches. Per the germline V gene, CDR1 is MNHEY and CDR2 is SMNVEV (reference sequence).

The V gene is TRBV7-2, the J gene TRBJ1-2; D is perhaps TRBD1 (5 bases). The V gene's germline CDR1 is SGHTA and CDR2 FQGNSA. There are 15 residues in the CDR3. V lost 5 bases to trimming and J lost 0 bases, with 13 bases between them. The CDR3 loop reads CASSAGRTANYGYTF. DNA of the CDR3: TGTGCCAGCAGCGCGGGACGAACAGCTAACTATGGCTACACCTTC.

J is TRBJ2-1 and V is TRBV30, with 13 bases fitting TRBD2. Germline V gene data show CDR1 as GTSNPN and CDR2 as SVGIG (reference sequence). The CDR3 covers 16 residues. With V trimmed by 1 base and J by 7 bases, 7 bases remained unmatched. The CDR3 sequence is CAWSGLTSGGENEQFF. CDR3 nucleotides: TGTGCCTGGAGTGGCCTAACTAGCGGGGGGGAGAATGAGCAGTTCTTC.

The V call is TRBV18, the J call TRBJ2-5; 8 nucleotides line up with TRBD2. CDR3 size: 15 residues. V trimming: 3 bases; J trimming: 2 bases; junction bases outside the gene matches: 5. Germline-derived CDR1 and CDR2 are KGHSH and LQKENI. CDR3 DNA: TGTGCCAGCTCACCCACAGCGGGGGTACAAGAGACCCAGTACTTC. Its protein is CASSPTAGVQETQYF. Based on the CDR3 plus reference TRBV18 and TRBJ2-5, the full variable domain is NAGVMQNPRHLVRRRGQEARLRCSPMKGHSHVYWYRQLPEEGLKFMVYLQKENIIDESGMPKERFSAEFPKEGPSILRIQQVVRGDSAAYFCASSPTAGVQETQYFGPGTRLLVL.

This clone came up a few times. This chain uses TRBV2 with TRBJ1-5, with TRBD1 matching 8 bases. The germline V gene has CDR1 SNHLY and CDR2 FYNNEI. The CDR3 runs 18 residues. Germline trimming cut 6 bases from V and 0 bases from J; bases unmatched to any gene: 13. CDR3 loop: CASSVDREGAFSNQPQHF. In DNA, the CDR3 is TGTGCCAGCAGCGTGGACAGGGAAGGAGCCTTTAGCAATCAGCCCCAGCATTTT.

The genes are TRBV11-2 and TRBJ1-3, with D perhaps TRBD1 (5 bases). The CDR3 runs 16 residues. The V gene's germline CDR1 is SGHAT and CDR2 FQNNGV. V shed 5 bases and J shed 1 base, with 15 bases lying between them. The CDR3 DNA reads TGTGCCAGCAGCCCCGGGGGTCTCGGGTCTGGAAACACCATATATTTT. Encoded protein: CASSPGGLGSGNTIYF.

The V gene is TRBV13, the J gene TRBJ2-5, with TRBD1 as a possible D gene (6 bases). The CDR3 has 16 amino acids. Germline CDR1 reads PRHDT; CDR2 reads FYEKMQ (reference sequence). V lost 3 bases and J lost 2, with 16 bases in between. The CDR3 nucleotides read TGTGCCAGCAGCTTGGGTACAGGGACCACTCAAGAGACCCAGTACTTC. It specifies CASSLGTGTTQETQYF.

The genes are TRBV2 and TRBJ1-5, with D unresolved. The CDR3 is 15 residues long. Between the trimmed V and J ends, which lost 8 bases and 1 base, there was a span of 15 bases. Looked up from germline, CDR1 is SNHLY and CDR2 is FYNNEI. CDR3 in amino acids: CASGLSARSNQPQHF. The CDR3 DNA reads TGTGCCAGCGGACTTTCGGCGCGCAGCAATCAGCCCCAGCATTTT.

This rearrangement joins TRBV3-1 (or the pseudogene TRBV3-2) to TRBJ2-3, with 9 bases aligning to TRBD1. In germline, CDR1 is LGHDT, CDR2 YNNKEL (reference sequence). V was clipped by 6 bases and J by 5 bases; unmatched bases: 9. The CDR3 contains 15 residues. CDR3 amino acids: CASSLGTGKLDTQYF. In DNA form, the CDR3 reads TGTGCCAGCAGTCTCGGGACAGGGAAGTTAGATACGCAGTATTTT.

The chain uses TRBV19 and TRBJ1-2; D is unresolved. Germline CDR1 and CDR2: LNHDA and SQIVND (reference sequence). The V gene lost 10 bases and the J gene lost 2 bases, with 14 bases spanning the gap. CDR3 length equals 13 residues. For the CDR3, the DNA is TGTGCCACCGCCCTGGGCAGGAACTATGGCTACACCTTC. Its translation is CATALGRNYGYTF.

V and J are TRBV7-2 and TRBJ2-4; D gene uncertain. Germline V gene data show CDR1 as SGHTA and CDR2 as FQGNSA. Trimming shortened V by 1 base and J by 7 bases, and 14 bases separated the two germline ends. The CDR3 consists of 15 residues. The CDR3 is CASSLEAMNPNIQYF. CDR3 coding DNA: TGTGCCAGCAGCTTAGAAGCTATGAACCCCAACATTCAGTACTTC.

This rearrangement joins TRBV4-1 to TRBJ2-4; 7 nucleotides agree with TRBD1. Germline V lookup: CDR1 MGHRA, CDR2 YSYEKL. The CDR3 has 18 residues. The V gene end was trimmed by 1 base and the J gene end by 2 bases; junction bases not matched to a gene: 11. Written as DNA, the CDR3 is TGCGCCAGCAGCCAAGGTTCCCAGACAGGGAAGTCCAAAAACATTCAGTACTTC. As protein: CASSQGSQTGKSKNIQYF.

The genes are TRBV2 and TRBJ1-5; D not certain. Trimming took off 2 bases at V and 8 bases at J, with 19 bases between the two ends. In germline, CDR1 is SNHLY, CDR2 FYNNEI. CDR3 length: 16 residues. CDR3 protein: CASSEQPGILSEPQHF. Written as DNA, the CDR3 is TGTGCCAGCAGTGAACAGCCAGGTATCTTATCTGAGCCCCAGCATTTT.

The chain employs TRBV15 and TRBJ1-5, with D hard to call. The V end lost 8 bases, the J end lost 3 bases, and 14 bases lay between the germline ends. This CDR3 contains 14 residues. The V gene's germline CDR1 is LNHNV and CDR2 YYDKDF (reference sequence). CDR3 coding DNA: TGTGCCACCGCCAAGCCACAGTTCAATCAGCCCCAGCATTTT. Its protein is CATAKPQFNQPQHF. The whole variable domain, remainder taken from reference TRBV15 and TRBJ1-5, is DAMVIQNPRYQVTQFGKPVTLSCSQTLNHNVMYWYQQKSSQAPKLLFHYYDKDFNNEADTPDNFQSRRPNTSFCFLDIRSPGLGDTAMYLCATAKPQFNQPQHFGDGTRLSIL.

V is TRBV28 and J is TRBJ2-2; 10 bases map to TRBD1. Germline V lookup: CDR1 MDHEN, CDR2 SYDVKM. V was clipped by 10 bases and J by 5 bases; unmatched bases: 13. The CDR3 has 16 residues. The CDR3 is CATTPMGQGITGELFF. As DNA, the CDR3 is TGTGCCACCACACCGATGGGACAGGGGATTACCGGGGAGCTGTTTTTT.

This clone was seen only once. This rearrangement joins TRBV5-1 to TRBJ2-5, with 9 bases aligning to TRBD2. CDR3 size: 16 residues. Looked up from germline, CDR1 is SGHRS and CDR2 is YFSETQ. J was trimmed by 5 bases and V by 1 base; bases with no gene match: 9. As DNA, the CDR3 is TGCGCCAGCAGCTTGTATAGCGGGGGACCCTCGGAGACCCAGTACTTC. It translates to CASSLYSGGPSETQYF.

The chain couples TRBV30 to TRBJ1-5; 9 nucleotides match TRBD1. Trimming cost V 5 bases and J 5 bases; bases outside gene matches: 4. Germline V gene data show CDR1 as GTSNPN and CDR2 as SVGIG (reference sequence). This CDR3 is 13 amino acids long. In DNA, the CDR3 is TGTGCCTGGGAACAGGGGGCCTATCAGCCCCAGCATTTT. This sequence encodes CAWEQGAYQPQHF.

This rearrangement joins TRBV18 to TRBJ2-1; 9 bases match TRBD1. With 4 bases clipped from V and 0 bases from J, the junction kept 7 bases outside the gene matches. Germline V CDR1 and CDR2: KGHSH, LQKENI. This CDR3 has 17 amino acids. The CDR3 DNA reads as TGTGCCAGCTCACACCTCTCACAGGGGGCCTCCTACAATGAGCAGTTCTTC. Translated, it gives CASSHLSQGASYNEQFF.

The chain recombines TRBV6-6 with TRBJ1-5, with 8 bases identical to TRBD1. The length of the CDR3 is 13 residues. In germline, CDR1 is MNHNY, CDR2 SVGAGI (reference sequence). J gave up 4 bases and V 6 bases, and 2 bases lay outside the gene matches. CDR3 nucleotides: TGTGCCAGCAGGAGACAGGGGAATCAGCCCCAGCATTTT. This gives the protein CASRRQGNQPQHF.

V and J are TRBV4-3 and TRBJ1-6, with 7 bases lining up with TRBD1. The V gene end was trimmed by 4 bases and the J gene end by 8 bases; junction bases not matched to a gene: 5. Germline CDR1 reads LGHNA; CDR2 reads YSLEER. The CDR3 extends over 14 amino acids. This chain's CDR3 is CASSRTGVDSPLHF. CDR3 nucleotide sequence: TGCGCCAGCAGCCGTACAGGGGTTGATTCACCCCTCCACTTT.

The chain employs TRBV3-1 (or the pseudogene TRBV3-2) and TRBJ2-2; D might be TRBD1 (5 bases). CDR3 length: 16 amino acids. V was trimmed by 1 base and J by 7 bases, leaving 16 bases between them. Germline V gene data show CDR1 as LGHDT and CDR2 as YNNKEL (reference sequence). CDR3 region: CASSQGGGADVGELFF. The CDR3 DNA sequence: TGTGCCAGCAGCCAAGGTGGTGGGGCCGATGTCGGGGAGCTGTTTTTT.

The chain combines TRBV19 with TRBJ2-6; 9 nucleotides align to TRBD1. Germline V gene data show CDR1 as LNHDA and CDR2 as SQIVND (reference sequence). The V segment lost 10 bases and the J segment 0 bases; nucleotides outside the gene matches: 13. The CDR3 covers 18 residues. CDR3 region: CATSWGQGVPSGANVLTF. In nucleotides, the CDR3 is TGTGCCACTAGCTGGGGACAGGGCGTTCCCTCTGGGGCCAACGTCCTGACTTTC.

The V call is TRBV5-8, the J call TRBJ2-3, with 10 bases aligning to TRBD1. The germline gives CDR1 SGHTS, CDR2 YDEGEE. The junction had 3 bases not matched to a gene; V was cut back by 1 base and J by 13 bases. The CDR3 sequence is 12 residues long. CDR3 in DNA: TGTGCCAGCAGCTTGTTTGGGACAGGGGAGTATTTT. Protein product: CASSLFGTGEYF.